Listed below are T cell receptor beta chains from one sample, sequenced in a study of cytotoxic CD8 clonotypes in ibrutinib-treated CLL. Libraries were prepared by immunoSEQ multiplex PCR; TCRdb keeps only in-frame clonotypes and omits some of them. The repertoire includes about 310,000 clones, about 77% of them detected once, and over 5% sits in the top ten. The sequences come from PBMCs, collected before ibrutinib treatment. The receptors here all came from a human donor with chronic lymphocytic leukemia. CDR3s include the opening cysteine and the closing phenylalanine or tryptophan. The order of the fields is J gene, clone size, D gene, V gene, CDR3 protein, CDR3 DNA. The D gene is left open where the match is weak. Size is stated for part of the rows, as once, few or many counts, or as a class when the clone is expanded.

TRBJ2-2 . . TRBV14 CASSTSRNTGELFF TGTGCCAGCAGCACTAGCAGGAACACCGGGGAGCTGTTTTTT
TRBJ1-2 few . TRBV6-5 CASSNGGAYGYTF TGTGCCAGCAGCAACGGGGGGGCCTATGGCTACACCTTC
TRBJ2-3 . . TRBV9 CASSVSPTDTQYF TGTGCCAGCAGCGTATCCCCTACAGATACGCAGTATTTT
TRBJ2-1 . TRBD1 TRBV29-1 CSVEETGDPYNEQFF TGCAGCGTTGAAGAGACAGGGGACCCCTACAATGAGCAGTTCTTC
TRBJ1-1 . . TRBV30 CAGRGPEAFF TGTGCCGGCAGGGGACCTGAAGCTTTCTTT
TRBJ2-1 . . TRBV20-1 CSVFRNEQFF TGCAGTGTGTTCCGCAATGAGCAGTTCTTC
TRBJ2-5 . . TRBV7-2 CASSLASGSVGKTQYF TGTGCCAGCAGCTTAGCGTCGGGAAGCGTCGGGAAGACCCAGTACTTC
TRBJ2-5 . . TRBV7-9 CASSFYGSQETQYF TGTGCCAGCAGCTTCTATGGATCCCAAGAGACCCAGTACTTC
TRBJ1-1 . . TRBV6-5 CASSSLGNTEAFF TGTGCCAGCAGTTCGCTCGGGAACACTGAAGCTTTCTTT
TRBJ1-5 . TRBD1 TRBV6-5 CASSYSGTGEQPQHF TGTGCCAGCAGTTACTCGGGGACAGGCGAACAGCCCCAGCATTTT
TRBJ1-4 . . TRBV28 CASMKGPWGIEKLFF TGTGCCAGCATGAAAGGGCCTTGGGGAATTGAAAAACTGTTTTTT
TRBJ2-1 . . TRBV27 CASSLSLNEQFF TGTGCCAGCAGTTTATCGCTCAATGAGCAGTTCTTC
TRBJ2-3 . TRBD2 TRBV11-2 CASSLFRLAGGNTQYF TGTGCCAGCAGCTTATTCCGACTAGCGGGAGGAAATACGCAGTATTTT
TRBJ2-7 . TRBD2 TRBV15 CATSRVGLAREQYF TGTGCCACCAGCAGAGTTGGACTAGCGCGCGAGCAGTACTTC
TRBJ2-5 . . TRBV9 CASSVVQGSVATQYF TGTGCCAGCAGCGTCGTTCAGGGGTCTGTGGCGACCCAGTACTTC
TRBJ2-7 . . TRBV27 CASSLAHEGREQYF TGTGCCAGCAGTTTAGCCCACGAGGGTCGCGAGCAGTACTTC
TRBJ2-7 . . TRBV28 CASSLQVTYEQYF TGTGCCAGCAGTTTACAGGTTACCTACGAGCAGTACTTC
TRBJ2-7 . TRBD2 TRBV9 CASSATGTSGYEQYF TGTGCCAGCAGCGCAACCGGGACTAGCGGCTACGAGCAGTACTTC
TRBJ1-1 . . TRBV29-1 CSVVGGWDTEAFF TGCAGCGTTGTGGGGGGCTGGGACACTGAAGCTTTCTTT
TRBJ1-5 . . TRBV18 CASSPGVGQPQHF TGTGCCAGCTCACCGGGCGTCGGGCAGCCCCAGCATTTT
TRBJ1-3 . . TRBV30 CAWKGRVWGNTIYF TGTGCCTGGAAAGGACGGGTATGGGGAAACACCATATATTTT
TRBJ2-3 . TRBD2 TRBV7-3 CASSRAGVDTQYF TGTGCCAGCAGCCGTGCGGGAGTAGATACGCAGTATTTT
TRBJ2-7 . . TRBV5-1 CASSLLPATEGEQYF TGCGCCAGCAGCTTGCTCCCGGCCACGGAGGGGGAGCAGTACTTC
TRBJ2-1 . TRBD2 TRBV2 CASRGLWDYNNEQFF TGTGCCAGCAGGGGACTGTGGGACTACAACAATGAGCAGTTCTTC
TRBJ2-3 . TRBD2 TRBV4-1 CASSQVVAGGPTQYF TGCGCCAGCAGCCAAGTAGTAGCGGGAGGGCCCACGCAGTATTTT
TRBJ2-2 few TRBD2 TRBV9 CASSVDLAGRIGELFF TGTGCCAGCAGCGTAGACCTAGCGGGACGGATCGGGGAGCTGTTTTTT
TRBJ2-1 . TRBD2 TRBV10-3 CAISDLAGQNEQFF TGTGCCATCAGTGACCTAGCGGGACAGAATGAGCAGTTCTTC
TRBJ1-1 . . TRBV4-3 CASSPNPGDDHEAFF TGCGCCAGCAGCCCCAACCCAGGGGATGATCATGAAGCTTTCTTT
TRBJ2-3 . TRBD1 TRBV2 CANRQGSTDTQYF TGTGCCAACAGACAGGGTAGCACAGATACGCAGTATTTT
TRBJ2-1 . . TRBV27 CASSFWGRHEQFF TGTGCCAGCAGTTTTTGGGGGAGACATGAGCAGTTCTTC
TRBJ1-1 . TRBD1 TRBV5-4 CASSWDRGLVVTEAFF TGTGCCAGCAGTTGGGACAGGGGGCTGGTGGTTACTGAAGCTTTCTTT
TRBJ2-7 . . TRBV15 CATSRGDTDSYEQYF TGTGCCACCAGCAGGGGGGACACGGACTCCTACGAGCAGTACTTC
TRBJ2-7 once . TRBV27 CASSSPTGGRYEQYF TGTGCCAGCAGTTCTCCGACGGGGGGCAGGTACGAGCAGTACTTC
TRBJ2-7 . . TRBV6-5 CASKPSVTYEQYF TGTGCCAGCAAACCTAGCGTAACATACGAGCAGTACTTC